This TCR beta chain is drawn from a study of radiation and T cells in renal cell carcinoma. The wider study: Nephrectomy followed 15 Gy stereotactic body radiation by 4 weeks.

Regarding time point: baseline pretreatment blood. Treatment denoted: 15 Gy SBRT to primary tumor, nephrectomy 4 weeks later. Whole-study findings and limits: In blood, top tumor clones expanded by 2 weeks, shrinking by 4.

The germline V gene has CDR1 MGHDK and CDR2 SYGVNS. Trimming shortened V by 2 bases and J by 7 bases, and 12 bases separated the two germline ends. This CDR3 region has 13 residues. With regard to this clone: Its antigen is not identified.

Some clones are missing from TCRdb's copy, which holds only in-frame ones; the method was immunoSEQ multiplex PCR. The profile covers more than 95,000 clones, with around 84% appearing a single time and under 4% taken by the ten largest. This chain uses TRBV25-1 with TRBJ2-7; D gene unclear. The source material was blood, sampled from a patient whose treatment included radiotherapy and nephrectomy. The clonotype comes from a woman aged 55-69 years with renal cell carcinoma. CDR3 in DNA: TGTGCCAGCAGTGAACCCCCTTACCAGGAGCAGTACTTC. Encoded protein: CASSEPPYQEQYF.